The subject of this entry is one T cell receptor beta chain. Its antigen is currently unknown. The CDR3 length is 15 residues. Trimming took 2 bases from V and 7 from J, leaving 15 bases between them. Germline lookup yields CDR1 SGHDT and CDR2 YYEEEE. These data belong to a study of shared clonotypes between healthy human individuals. Across the study: Plates per donor: three CD4 naive, three CD4 memory, two CD8 naive, one CD8 memory.

Per the original methods: In the immunoSEQ data, sequences were junction-only and lacked quality scores, so filtering differed. This table comes from immunoSEQ multiplex PCR, and its TCRdb copy is limited to in-frame clones, with some not included. V, J and clone size reflect that table, while D and trimming were determined from the DNA. Among 800,000 to 1,200,000 clones listed, about 84% were seen once. The study's findings and limits: Of the naive CD4 clonotypes, roughly 5.5% were shared across a few donors. Clonotypes not shared had lower generation probabilities than those common to all four donors.

This TCR was sampled from a man younger than 35 in good health. Some clones in this sample may be carry-over from other donors' samples. The gene calls are TRBV5-6 and TRBJ2-2; the D call may be TRBD1 or TRBD2 (5 bases each). Sequenced material: memory CD4+ T cells from PBMCs. Noted subset: CD45RA-negative fraction. The chain's CDR3 is CASSLLGPRGGELFF. The CDR3 DNA follows: TGTGCCAGCAGCTTATTGGGACCTCGGGGCGGGGAGCTGTTTTTT.